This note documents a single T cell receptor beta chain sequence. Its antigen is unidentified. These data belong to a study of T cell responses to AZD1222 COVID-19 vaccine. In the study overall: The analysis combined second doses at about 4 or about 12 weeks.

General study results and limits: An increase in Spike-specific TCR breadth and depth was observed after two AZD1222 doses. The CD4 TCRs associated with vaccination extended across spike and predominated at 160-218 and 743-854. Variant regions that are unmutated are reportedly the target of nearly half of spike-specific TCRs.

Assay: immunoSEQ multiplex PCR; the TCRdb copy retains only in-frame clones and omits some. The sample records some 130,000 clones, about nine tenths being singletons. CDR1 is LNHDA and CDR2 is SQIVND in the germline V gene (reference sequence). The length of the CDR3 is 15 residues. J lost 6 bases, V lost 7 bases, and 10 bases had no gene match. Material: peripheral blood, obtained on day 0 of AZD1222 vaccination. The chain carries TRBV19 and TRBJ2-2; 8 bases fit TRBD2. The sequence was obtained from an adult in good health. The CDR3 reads CASTLSGEVAGELFF. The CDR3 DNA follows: TGTGCCAGTACACTTAGCGGGGAGGTCGCCGGGGAGCTGTTTTTT.